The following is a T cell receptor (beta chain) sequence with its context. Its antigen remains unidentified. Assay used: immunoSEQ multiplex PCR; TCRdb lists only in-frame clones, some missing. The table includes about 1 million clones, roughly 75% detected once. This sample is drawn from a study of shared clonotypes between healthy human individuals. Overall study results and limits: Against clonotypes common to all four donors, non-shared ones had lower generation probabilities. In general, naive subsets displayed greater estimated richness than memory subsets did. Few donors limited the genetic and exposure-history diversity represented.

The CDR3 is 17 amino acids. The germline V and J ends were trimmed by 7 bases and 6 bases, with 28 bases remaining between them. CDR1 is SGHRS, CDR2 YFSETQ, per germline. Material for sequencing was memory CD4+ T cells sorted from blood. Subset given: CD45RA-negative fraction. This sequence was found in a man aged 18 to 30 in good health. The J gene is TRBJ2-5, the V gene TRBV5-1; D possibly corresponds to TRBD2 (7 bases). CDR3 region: CASALPSSGGAIKTQYF. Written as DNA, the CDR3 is TGCGCCAGCGCGCTCCCCTCGAGTGGGGGGGCAATAAAGACCCAGTACTTC. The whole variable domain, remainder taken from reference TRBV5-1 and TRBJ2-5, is KAGVTQTPRYLIKTRGQQVTLSCSPISGHRSVSWYQQTPGQGLQFLFEYFSETQRNKGNFPGRFSGRQFSNSRSEMNVSTLELGDSALYLCASALPSSGGAIKTQYFGPGTRLLVL.